The entry that follows covers one T cell receptor (beta chain) sequence. The sample belongs to a study of T cell changes during pregnancy in multiple sclerosis. CDR1 is SGHTA, CDR2 FQGNSA, per germline. This CDR3 has 18 amino acids. The V and J ends lost 4 bases and 3 bases, in that order; junction bases with no gene match: 14. Data came from immunoSEQ multiplex PCR; TCRdb stores just in-frame clones and leaves some out. The sample lists about 65,000 clones, over 80% occurring once. The V call is TRBV7-2, the J call TRBJ2-7, with 11 bases lining up with TRBD1. The clonotype was recovered from a female donor in good health, enrolled as a control in a pregnancy study. This specimen consisted of CD8+ T cells from peripheral blood mononuclear cells, obtained in the third trimester of pregnancy. The CDR3 DNA sequence: TGTGCCAGCAGCTCCCCACCCCTCCGGGACAGGGGGTTCTACGAGCAGTACTTC. It codes for CASSSPPLRDRGFYEQYF.